This T cell receptor beta chain was documented in a study of blood T cells in healthy people across ages. This CDR3 is 17 amino acids long. The V gene's germline CDR1 is SGDLS and CDR2 YYNGEE. About this clonotype itself: Possible read error: a much larger clone is one base away.

With a J-beta primer mix and a sample-barcoded 5' primer, a second PCR ran roughly 6 to 11 cycles. In TCRdb, the 5' RACE reads were re-called with MiXCR into one record per CDR3 protein. The sample holds around 900,000 distinct CDR3 sequences; around 26% are singletons and the top ten take about 18%. This sequence joins TRBV9 and TRBJ2-5, with 15 nucleotides matching TRBD2. The specimen sequenced was blood. This TCR came from a woman of 80 years or more in good health. The CDR3 protein is CAGSVSGLAGGQETQYF. The CDR3 nucleotides are TGTGCCGGCAGCGTATCGGGACTAGCGGGGGGCCAAGAGACCCAGTACTTC.